This TCR beta chain was profiled in a study of cytotoxic CD8 clonotypes in ibrutinib-treated CLL. Looking at the study overall: Within the patient group, about ten were relapsed/refractory and about 15 treatment-naive, and around 17 were IGHV unmutated.

This table comes from immunoSEQ multiplex PCR, and its TCRdb copy is limited to in-frame clones, with some not included. The sample has about 68,000 clones; 68% are singletons. Source: PBMCs, taken after 12 months of ibrutinib treatment. This TCR was sampled from a human donor with chronic lymphocytic leukemia.

CDR3 sequence: CASSEVTGRGYMSNQPQHF. In nucleotides, the CDR3 is TGTGCCAGCAGTGAAGTTACCGGCAGGGGCTATATGAGCAATCAGCCCCAGCATTTT. The genes are TRBV6-1 and TRBJ1-5; D perhaps matches TRBD1 (6 bases). The V end was cut by 1 base, the J end by 1 base, with 20 bases between. CDR3 length: 19 amino acids. CDR1 and CDR2 (germline): MNHNS, SASEGT.